This T cell receptor beta chain emerged from a study of cytomegalovirus exposure and HLA in healthy donors. Germline values: CDR1 MNHEY, CDR2 SVGAGI. V gave up 7 bases and J gave up 5 bases, with 19 bases separating them. This CDR3 spans 15 amino acids. In its sample, this clone was seen once. PCR employed 60 Vbeta and 13 Jbeta primers. Libraries were prepared by immunoSEQ multiplex PCR; TCRdb keeps only in-frame clonotypes and omits some of them. Seen here are about 99,000 clones, around 82% observed once, and the top ten hold about 3.5%. The TCR was taken from a man aged 35-49 years in good health and CMV-seronegative. Material for sequencing was PBMCs. The V call is TRBV6-5, the J call TRBJ2-3; maybe TRBD2 (5 bases). CDR3 protein: CASIDRGLLGDTQYF. The CDR3 DNA is TGTGCCAGCATCGACCGGGGTCTCCTGGGAGATACGCAGTATTTT.